This T cell receptor beta chain originates from a study of human T cells and chemical hapten exposure. TCRdb used MiXCR to reprocess the RACE reads, holding one entry per CDR3 protein. The sample shows roughly 260,000 distinct CDR3 sequences, more than 6.5% of them seen only once. With 4 bases clipped from V and 0 bases from J, the junction kept 2 bases outside the gene matches. CDR3 length: 14 amino acids. Time point of the sample: pre-sensitization, week 0. The treatment here: therapeutic diphenylcyclopropenone sensitization with weekly scalp DPC. The receptor comes from a woman in her 40s with alopecia areata. Some clones in this sample may be carry-over from other donors' samples. Sample: whole blood, taken in connection with sensitization to the hapten diphenylcyclopropenone (DPC). This chain joins TRBV12-3 or TRBV12-4 and TRBJ2-7; 8 bases map to TRBD2. CDR3 nucleotides: TGTGCCAGCAGTTGGAGCGGGAGCTCCTACGAGCAGTACTTC. Translated, it gives CASSWSGSSYEQYF.